This T cell receptor (beta chain) emerged from a study of beta chain features in type 1 diabetes. Post-sort purity exceeded 95% for all sorted populations. This clone was detected only a few times. Its specificity is unknown. Other DNA variants within this sample encode the same CDR3. Study-level findings and limits: Type 1 diabetes patients showed a moderate but significant shortening of TCRB CDR3s in all four CD4+ subsets. In these data, an HLA type influence on TCRB rearrangement remained unresolved.

Every isolated RNA sample was fully reverse transcribed, so sequencing captured expressed TCRB transcripts. Clones were read by immunoSEQ multiplex PCR, and TCRdb kept only the in-frame ones, dropping some. The sample includes hundreds of thousands of clones, more than 12% of them seen just once. The TCR originated in a man aged 18 to 30 with type 1 diabetes. The sample comprised naive CD4+ T cells from blood.

The CDR3 region is CASSPGQGNIQYF. CDR3 coding DNA: TGTGCCAGCTCACCGGGGCAGGGAAACATTCAGTACTTC. The chain uses TRBV18 and TRBJ2-4; maybe TRBD1 (5 bases). This CDR3 has 13 residues. Germline V lookup: CDR1 KGHSH, CDR2 LQKENI. V gave up 3 bases and J gave up 6 bases, with 9 bases separating them. Full variable domain (outside the CDR3, taken from reference TRBV18 and TRBJ2-4): NAGVMQNPRHLVRRRGQEARLRCSPMKGHSHVYWYRQLPEEGLKFMVYLQKENIIDESGMPKERFSAEFPKEGPSILRIQQVVRGDSAAYFCASSPGQGNIQYFGAGTRLSVL.